The rows below give T cell receptor beta chains drawn from one sample of a study of T cells in Graves' hyperthyroidism and ophthalmopathy. MiXCR, run by TCRdb on the multiplex PCR reads, gives a single entry per CDR3 protein. The sample lists 250,000 to 300,000 distinct CDR3 sequences; roughly 15% were seen once. The specimen was blood. These receptor sequences come from a woman aged 45-65 years with Graves' hyperthyroidism that later progressed to Graves' ophthalmopathy. CDR3s include the opening cysteine and the closing phenylalanine or tryptophan. The D gene is left open where the match is weak. Only some rows state a clone size, as once, few, many or a class for expanded clones.

D gene	V gene	J gene	clone size	CDR3 DNA	CDR3 protein
TRBD1	TRBV6-2/TRBV6-3	TRBJ2-1	many	TGTGCCAGCAGTTACTCCACCGGGACAGGGGGCCGGAATGAGCAGTTCTTC	CASSYSTGTGGRNEQFF
TRBD1	TRBV7-2	TRBJ1-1	many	TGTGCCAGCAGCTTAGCGCCGGGACAGGGATCCACTGAAGCTTTCTTT	CASSLAPGQGSTEAFF
TRBD2	TRBV2	TRBJ2-1	many	TGTGCCAGCAGTGAAACGGGAGGCAATGAGCAGTTCTTC	CASSETGGNEQFF
NA	TRBV27	TRBJ2-5	many	TGTGCCAGCAGTTTATCGTGGAGACCCCCACCCCAAGAGACCCAGTACTTC	CASSLSWRPPPQETQYF
TRBD1	TRBV24-1	TRBJ2-7	many	TGTGCCACCAGCAGGACAGGGGACGGCGAGCAGTACTTC	CATSRTGDGEQYF
NA	TRBV5-1	TRBJ1-1	few	TGCGCCAGCAGGCAATATGGGGAGGTAGCTTTCTTT	CASRQYGEVAFF
NA	TRBV2	TRBJ2-6	few	TGTGCCAGCAGTGAAGCAAGGATCGTCGGCCCAAGGGGCTCTGGGGCCAACGTCCTGACTTTC	CASSEARIVGPRGSGANVLTF
TRBD1	TRBV6-1	TRBJ1-5	NA	TGTGCCAGCAGCAAGGGACAGGACCAGCATTTT	CASSKGQDQHF
NA	TRBV20-1	TRBJ2-7	many	TGCAGTGCTACCATAGGACGCTCTAAGGACGAGCAGTACTTC	CSATIGRSKDEQYF
TRBD2	TRBV9	TRBJ2-1	NA	TGTGCCAGCAGCTCGGCTAGCGGCCCCAATGAGCAGTTCTTC	CASSSASGPNEQFF
NA	TRBV12-5	TRBJ2-3	many	TGTGCTAGTGCCCTCGTTGGCGCAGATACGCAGTATTTT	CASALVGADTQYF
NA	TRBV18	TRBJ2-1	many	TGTGCCAGCTCACCACCGGGGAGCGGCGGCGGATCCTACAATGAGCAGTTCTTC	CASSPPGSGGGSYNEQFF
NA	TRBV28	TRBJ1-5	many	TGTGCCAGCAGCTTACTTTTGGGTTTCGGGACAAACGTTTATAGCAATCAGCCCCAGCATTTT	CASSLLLGFGTNVYSNQPQHF
NA	TRBV12-3/TRBV12-4	TRBJ1-4	NA	TGTGCCAGCACGCCGTTGGGGACTAATGAAAAACTGTTTTTT	CASTPLGTNEKLFF
NA	TRBV7-3	TRBJ2-3	many	TGTGCCAGCAGCTCAGGCCCCACAGATACGCAGTATTTT	CASSSGPTDTQYF
NA	TRBV20-1	TRBJ2-1	few	TGCAGTGCTAGTGACTTTAACCAAAACAATGAGCAGTTCTTC	CSASDFNQNNEQFF
NA	TRBV6-1	TRBJ1-2	few	TGTGCCAGCAGTTGGGGGGGAAACTATGGCTACACCTTC	CASSWGGNYGYTF
NA	TRBV9	TRBJ1-3	NA	TGTGCCAGCAGCGTAGTAGGGACCAACTCTGGAAACACCATATATTTT	CASSVVGTNSGNTIYF
NA	TRBV2	TRBJ1-4	many	TGTGCCAGCACCGACAGCCCTCGAGGGGGAAAACTGTTTTTT	CASTDSPRGGKLFF
TRBD2	TRBV9	TRBJ2-3	NA	TGTGCCAGCAGCGTCGCTCTGACTAGCGGTAGGCTAGGGGATACGCAGTATTTT	CASSVALTSGRLGDTQYF
TRBD2	TRBV19	TRBJ2-2	NA	TGTGCCAGCGGGGGGGGTTCTAGCACCGGGGAGCTGTTTTTT	CASGGGSSTGELFF
NA	TRBV2	TRBJ2-7	many	TGTGCCAGCAGTGATTCGCATGTTGGGAGGTCCGAGCAGTACTTC	CASSDSHVGRSEQYF
TRBD2	TRBV10-3	TRBJ2-1	many	TGTGCCATCAGTGAGTCTAGCGGGAGCTTGGGTGAGCAGTTCTTC	CAISESSGSLGEQFF
NA	TRBV19	TRBJ2-5	few	TGTGCCAGTAGTAACCAGGGGCAGGAGACCCAGTACTTC	CASSNQGQETQYF
NA	TRBV28	TRBJ1-1	many	TGTGCCAGCACCCCGCGGGGAACTGAAGCTTTCTTT	CASTPRGTEAFF
NA	TRBV7-3	TRBJ2-2	many	TGTGCCAGCAGCTTACCATTGAGTACGAACACCGGGGAGCTGTTTTTT	CASSLPLSTNTGELFF
NA	TRBV28	TRBJ2-7	many	TGTGCCAGCAGTTTAGGGGGGAGGTCCTACGAGCAGTACTTC	CASSLGGRSYEQYF
NA	TRBV28	TRBJ1-2	many	TGTGCCAGCTGCATTTTTGCCACCTATGGCTACACCTTC	CASCIFATYGYTF
TRBD2	TRBV28	TRBJ2-5	many	TGTGCCAGCAGTTTAATTTTTACTAGCGGGACCCATCAAGAGACCCAGTACTTC	CASSLIFTSGTHQETQYF
NA	TRBV12-3/TRBV12-4	TRBJ2-5	many	TGTGCCAGCAGTTTATCGGGGAGATCAGAGACCCAGTACTTC	CASSLSGRSETQYF
NA	TRBV13	TRBJ1-6	few	TGTGCCAGCAGCTTAGGTCCGGCAGGATCACCCCTCCACTTT	CASSLGPAGSPLHF
NA	TRBV19	TRBJ2-4	NA	TGTGCCAGTAGTATAGAGGACTACGGGAAAAACATTCAGTACTTC	CASSIEDYGKNIQYF
TRBD2	TRBV28	TRBJ2-7	many	TGTGCCAGCAGCCCACGAAACCGTCTAGCGGGGGTCTCCTACGAGCAGTACTTC	CASSPRNRLAGVSYEQYF
NA	TRBV5-1	TRBJ2-3	NA	TGCGCCAGCAGCTTCAGCCACTTGGATACGCAGTATTTT	CASSFSHLDTQYF
NA	TRBV2	TRBJ1-2	many	TGTGCCAGCAGTGTAGACAGAATCTATGGCTACACCTTC	CASSVDRIYGYTF
NA	TRBV20-1	TRBJ2-2	NA	TGCAGTGCTAGGGCGGGGAACACCGGGGAGCTGTTTTTT	CSARAGNTGELFF
TRBD2	TRBV19	TRBJ2-4	few	TGTGCCAGTAAAGGACTAGCGGGGAGAGCCAAAAACATTCAGTACTTC	CASKGLAGRAKNIQYF
NA	TRBV19	TRBJ2-2	once	TGTGCCAGTGATCAGAAAAGCGGGGAGCTGTTTTTT	CASDQKSGELFF
NA	TRBV7-9	TRBJ2-6	many	TGTGCCAGCAGCCTGGTCCTTACAGGGGCCAACGTCCTGACTTTC	CASSLVLTGANVLTF
NA	TRBV10-3	TRBJ2-1	NA	TGTGCCATTAAACCAGGGCCTCAATTACCAAACAATGAGCAGTTCTTC	CAIKPGPQLPNNEQFF
NA	TRBV3-1	TRBJ2-7	NA	TGTGCCAGCAGCCAAAGGAGGGACTACGAGCAGTACTTC	CASSQRRDYEQYF
NA	TRBV19	TRBJ1-1	NA	TGTGCCAGTATTAACGGGCCGGACACTGAAGCTTTCTTT	CASINGPDTEAFF
TRBD2	TRBV18	TRBJ2-5	many	TGTGCCAGCTCACCACCGGCGGGAGGGCCATTAGAGACCCAGTACTTC	CASSPPAGGPLETQYF
NA	TRBV13	TRBJ2-3	many	TGTGCCAGCAGCGCTAACAGGGCTCATACAGATACGCAGTATTTT	CASSANRAHTDTQYF
NA	TRBV10-3	TRBJ2-7	many	TGTGCCACCAAGGGGAGAACTGACAGCTACGAGCAGTACTTC	CATKGRTDSYEQYF
TRBD2	TRBV28	TRBJ2-5	many	TGTGCCAGCAGTTCGGGCGGGAGAGAGACCCAGTACTTC	CASSSGGRETQYF
NA	TRBV19	TRBJ2-7	few	TGTGCCAGTAGCCCCGGACTATCGAGCTCCTACGAGCAGTACTTC	CASSPGLSSSYEQYF
NA	TRBV20-1	TRBJ1-2	few	TGCAGTGCTAGGGATAACAGGAGGTATGGCTACACCTTC	CSARDNRRYGYTF
NA	TRBV20-1	TRBJ2-7	many	TGCAGTGTCCCGACCCCCGCCTACGAGCAGTACTTC	CSVPTPAYEQYF
NA	TRBV16	TRBJ1-3	NA	TGTGCCAGCAGCCAATCGGGCTCTCCCTCTGGAAACACCATATATTTT	CASSQSGSPSGNTIYF
NA	TRBV11-3	TRBJ2-3	NA	TGTGCCAGCAGCTTAGTGGACCGCACAGATACGCAGTATTTT	CASSLVDRTDTQYF
TRBD1	TRBV20-1	TRBJ1-5	many	TGCAGTGCTGGATCCGGGACAGGGCCTCAGCCCCAGCATTTT	CSAGSGTGPQPQHF